This T cell receptor (beta chain) derives from a study of patients and donors after allogeneic stem cell transplantation. TCRdb processed the RT-PCR reads anew with MiXCR; each CDR3 protein has one entry. The sample has about 960,000 distinct CDR3 sequences, about a sixth seen once. V was pared by 3 bases and J by 2 bases, with 24 bases of the junction left unmatched. The germline V gene encodes CDR1 MDHEN and CDR2 SYDVKM. This CDR3 spans 21 amino acids. Material: blood, either unsorted or a sorted T cell fraction (not recorded which). This sequence joins TRBV28 and TRBJ2-5; 7 bases align to TRBD1. The clonotype originates from a human donor who was either an allogeneic HSCT recipient or a stem cell or donor lymphocyte infusion donor (not recorded which). It is not recorded whose cells these are; they may come from a transplant donor. The CDR3 sequence is CASSFRAWNRRDSTQQETQYF. The DNA for the CDR3 is TGTGCCAGCAGTTTCAGGGCATGGAATCGCCGGGACAGCACTCAACAAGAGACCCAGTACTTC.